These 21 T cell receptor beta chains were sequenced from one sample in a study of blood T cells in healthy people across ages. The second PCR ran about 6 to 11 cycles with a sample-barcoded 5' primer and J-beta primers. TCRdb re-derived calls from the 5' RACE reads in MiXCR, one entry per CDR3 protein. The sample records 590,000 or so distinct CDR3 sequences, roughly 31% being singletons. What was sequenced was blood. The receptors derive from a woman older than 75 in good health.

The rearrangement joins TRBV6-5 to TRBJ2-4, with D perhaps assigned TRBD1 or TRBD2 (5 bases each). Trimming took off 6 bases at V and 2 bases at J, with 11 bases between the two ends. The germline CDR1 and CDR2 sequences are MNHEY and SVGAGI. CDR3 length equals 14 residues. The CDR3 reads CASRGVGTKNIQYF. Here the CDR3 DNA reads TGTGCCAGCAGGGGGGTGGGGACCAAAAACATTCAGTACTTC.

V is TRBV21-1 and J is TRBJ2-3; the DNA was not used to check the table's D call, TRBD2. TRBV21-1 is marked as a pseudogene. The CDR3 totals 17 residues. The CDR3 DNA follows: TGTGCCAGCAGCCTCCTGGGGCTAGCGGGCGCCACAGATACGCAGTATTTT. Translated: CASSLLGLAGATDTQYF.

Notes on this clonotype: It may be a read error: a sequence one base away is much more abundant. V is TRBV29-1 and J is TRBJ2-5, with TRBD2 matching 11 bases. V lost 7 bases, J lost 11 bases, and 9 bases stayed unmatched. CDR1 is SQVTM, CDR2 ANQGSEA, per germline. The CDR3 sequence is 12 residues long. The CDR3 nucleotides are TGCAGCGGTAGCGGGGGGGTGGGTGAGCAGTACTTC. Translating it yields CSGSGGVGEQYF.

V usage is TRBV6-5 and J usage is TRBJ1-2; D perhaps matches TRBD1 (6 bases). The V and J ends lost 6 bases and 0 bases respectively, with 14 bases between them. Germline CDR1 and CDR2: MNHEY and SVGAGI. The CDR3 is 15 amino acids. The DNA of the CDR3 is TGTGCCAGCAGCCATACGGACAGTCCTAACTATGGCTACACCTTC. It encodes CASSHTDSPNYGYTF.

This clonotype was observed a handful of times. The chain's CDR3 is CAISESDAGPGQAGSNYGYTF. DNA of the CDR3: TGTGCCATCAGTGAGTCTGATGCCGGACCGGGACAGGCGGGTTCTAACTATGGCTACACCTTC. V is TRBV10-3 and J is TRBJ1-2; 8 bases agree with TRBD1. The CDR3 loop spans 21 amino acids. CDR1 is ENHRY, CDR2 SYGVKD, per germline. V was clipped by 0 bases and J by 0 bases; unmatched bases: 18.

This clonotype was counted at least ten times. The chain uses TRBV7-8 and TRBJ1-1, with D possibly matching TRBD1 (5 bases). Germline CDR1 and CDR2: SGHVS and FQNEAQ. V lost 0 bases, J lost 5 bases, and 10 bases lay in between. This CDR3 contains 14 residues. CDR3 protein: CASSLAQGRTEAFF. As DNA, the CDR3 is TGTGCCAGCAGCTTAGCGCAGGGTCGAACTGAAGCTTTCTTT.

In its sample, this clonotype was seen many times. CDR3 sequence: CASSLGTGQTDTQYF. CDR3 in DNA: TGCGCCAGCAGCTTGGGTACGGGACAGACAGATACGCAGTATTTT. The gene calls are TRBV5-1 and TRBJ2-3, with 7 positions matching TRBD1. The CDR3 is made up of 15 amino acids. Germline V gene data show CDR1 as SGHRS and CDR2 as YFSETQ. Trimming removed 0 bases from V and 3 bases from J; junction bases left unmatched: 4.

This clonotype was detected many times. The gene calls are TRBV2 and TRBJ2-7, with D hard to call. Germline CDR1 and CDR2: SNHLY and FYNNEI. V was pared by 2 bases and J by 12 bases, with 11 bases between. This CDR3 spans 11 amino acids. The DNA of the CDR3 is TGTGCCAGCAGTGAAAGTGGTAGAGGGTACTTC. Translated, it gives CASSESGRGYF.

This clonotype was recorded at least ten times. The chain uses TRBV7-9 and TRBJ2-7; TRBD1 matches at 7 bases. The J segment lost 5 bases and the V segment lost 5 bases, leaving 6 bases of the junction unmatched. CDR3 size: 13 residues. CDR1 SEHNR and CDR2 FQNEAQ come from the germline V gene (reference sequence). The CDR3 sequence: CASSGQGVHEQYF. CDR3 in DNA: TGTGCCAGCAGCGGCCAGGGGGTACACGAGCAGTACTTC. The complete variable domain, with remaining parts taken from reference TRBV7-9 and TRBJ2-7, reads DTGVSQNPRHKITKRGQNVTFRCDPISEHNRLYWYRQTLGQGPEFLTYFQNEAQLEKSRLLSDRFSAERPKGSFSTLEIQRTEQGDSAMYLCASSGQGVHEQYFGPGTRLTVT.

Ten or more counts support this clonotype. The J gene is TRBJ2-5, the V gene TRBV29-1, with no clear D. With 2 bases removed from V and 3 bases from J, the gap between germline ends came to 13 bases. Germline-derived CDR1 and CDR2 are SQVTM and ANQGSEA. This CDR3 is built from 14 residues. The CDR3 loop reads CSVEYGRAEETQYF. DNA of the CDR3: TGCAGCGTTGAATACGGCCGGGCGGAAGAGACCCAGTACTTC.

This clonotype appeared a few times. This may be a read error: a much more frequent sequence differs by one nucleotide. The rearrangement joins TRBV3-1 to TRBJ2-7; 13 bases are shared with TRBD2. The ends lost 0 bases at V and 5 bases at J; junction bases unmatched: 10. Germline V gives CDR1 LGHDT, CDR2 YNNKEL (reference sequence). The CDR3 totals 18 residues. The CDR3 reads CASSQDPTSGGAKNEQYF. CDR3 sequence (DNA): TGTGCCAGCAGCCAAGATCCTACTAGCGGGGGGGCGAAGAACGAGCAGTACTTC.

This rearrangement joins TRBV5-1 to TRBJ2-7; the D gene is possibly TRBD2 (7 bases). Germline assignment: CDR1 SGHRS and CDR2 YFSETQ. Trimming removed 4 bases at V and 2 bases at J, with 16 bases between. CDR3 length: 15 residues. The CDR3 here is CASSPGGGRTYEQYF. CDR3 coding DNA: TGCGCCAGCAGCCCGGGGGGCGGCAGGACCTACGAGCAGTACTTC.

The rearrangement uses TRBV20-1 and TRBJ2-5; D ambiguous. CDR3 size: 14 residues. The V and J ends lost 1 base and 0 bases respectively, with 9 bases between them. Germline lookup yields CDR1 DFQATT and CDR2 SNEGSKA (reference sequence). CDR3 DNA sequence: TGCAGTGCTAGAGCCATGGTCAACCAAGAGACCCAGTACTTC. This encodes CSARAMVNQETQYF.

This clonotype was seen many times. This chain joins TRBV6-2 or TRBV6-3 and TRBJ1-2, with D tentatively TRBD1 (5 bases). The V gene's germline CDR1 is MNHEY and CDR2 SVGEGT. The CDR3 runs 15 residues. The V and J ends lost 6 bases and 5 bases respectively, with 19 bases between them. The CDR3 DNA reads as TGTGCCAGCAGCCACGGAGGGCCGGGGGGATATGGCTACACCTTC. Its protein product is CASSHGGPGGYGYTF.

This clonotype was seen more than once but under ten times. The V and J genes are TRBV5-1 and TRBJ2-2; tentatively, D is TRBD2 (5 bases). Germline assignment: CDR1 SGHRS and CDR2 YFSETQ. The V gene lost 5 bases and the J gene lost 13 bases, with 18 bases spanning the gap. The CDR3 runs 13 residues. The CDR3 spells CASSDGNLGWLFF. For the CDR3, the DNA is TGCGCCAGCAGTGACGGGAATTTGGGGTGGCTGTTTTTT.

There are a few counts of this clonotype. The chain couples TRBV7-9 to TRBJ2-2; no clear D. The CDR3 length is 14 residues. From germline, CDR1 is SEHNR and CDR2 FQNEAQ (reference sequence). V lost 5 bases, J lost 1 base, and 8 bases lay in between. The CDR3 nucleotides read TGTGCCAGCAGCACAAGACTGAACACCGGGGAGCTGTTTTTT. This codes for CASSTRLNTGELFF.

Details on this clonotype: Possible read error: a much larger clone is one base away. The chain is built from TRBV7-3 and TRBJ2-6; 9 positions match TRBD2. Germline V gene lookup returns CDR1 SGHTA and CDR2 FQGTGA. With 2 bases clipped from V and 2 bases from J, the junction kept 13 bases outside the gene matches. The CDR3 has 20 residues. CDR3 residues: CASSLRSGGGVKPGANVLTF. CDR3 coding DNA: TGTGCCAGCAGCTTACGTTCTGGCGGGGGGGTTAAACCTGGGGCCAACGTCCTGACTTTC.

This clonotype was picked up many times. This sequence joins TRBV7-8 and TRBJ2-1; 10 bases are shared with TRBD2. Germline CDR1 SGHVS, CDR2 FQNEAQ. The J segment lost 10 bases and the V segment lost 0 bases, leaving 0 bases of the junction unmatched. This CDR3 comprises 13 residues. The CDR3, as DNA: TGTGCCAGCAGCTTAGCACTAGCGGGGGAGCAGTTCTTC. This encodes CASSLALAGEQFF.

This clonotype came up many times. Here the CDR3 DNA reads TGTGCCAGCAGCGTAACGGGACTAGCGGGGGCCGGTCAAGAGACCCAGTACTTC. Protein: CASSVTGLAGAGQETQYF. The gene calls are TRBV9 and TRBJ2-5, with 14 bases that match TRBD2. Unmatched junction bases numbered 7, after V lost 1 base and J lost 2 bases. Looked up from germline, CDR1 is SGDLS and CDR2 is YYNGEE. This CDR3 comprises 18 residues.

A remark on this clonotype: This may stem from a read error, because a much larger clone lies one nucleotide away. The V and J genes are TRBV6-2 or TRBV6-3 and TRBJ2-7; TRBD1 aligns across 7 bases. CDR1 MNHEY and CDR2 SVGEGT come from the germline V gene. V was pared by 6 bases and J by 3 bases, with 5 bases of the junction left unmatched. The CDR3 has 13 residues. CDR3 DNA: TGTGCCAGCAGGAGGGACAGTCGCTACGAGCAGTACTTC. Protein sequence: CASRRDSRYEQYF.

This clonotype was detected ten times or more. The V gene is TRBV28, the J gene TRBJ2-4; no definite D call. This CDR3 has 14 residues. Germline loops: CDR1 MDHEN, CDR2 SYDVKM. V was clipped by 8 bases and J by 1 base, with 12 bases between them. In DNA, the CDR3 is TGTGCCAGCGGTCCGACATCGGCCAAAAACATTCAGTACTTC. Residues: CASGPTSAKNIQYF. The full variable domain, in which reference TRBV28 and TRBJ2-4 provide the parts outside the CDR3, is DVKVTQSSRYLVKRTGEKVFLECVQDMDHENMFWYRQDPGLGLRLIYFSYDVKMKEKGDIPEGYSVSREKKERFSLILESASTNQTSMYLCASGPTSAKNIQYFGAGTRLSVL.